A selection of T cell receptor beta chains follows, all from one sample in a study of blood T cells in healthy people across ages. TCRdb processed the 5' RACE reads anew with MiXCR; each CDR3 protein has one entry. Here the sample spans 1.5 million to 2 million distinct CDR3 sequences, roughly 43% being singletons. Sequenced: blood. Source of these receptors: a human donor in good health. CDR3s include the opening cysteine and the closing phenylalanine or tryptophan. The D gene is left open where the match is weak. Expanded clones are given a class, and other clones once, few, many or no size at all.

DNA	CDR3	length	J	D	V	size
TGTGCCAGCAGCTCCGAGGGACAGGGCCACGCGGGCTACACCTTC	CASSSEGQGHAGYTF	15	TRBJ1-2	TRBD1	TRBV7-2	once
TGTGCCAGCAGGTCAACAGGGAAACAAGAGACCCAGTACTTC	CASRSTGKQETQYF	14	TRBJ2-5	NA	TRBV12-3/TRBV12-4	NA
TGTGCCACCAGCGGAGGACTAGCGGGGATTCTAGAGACCCAGTACTTC	CATSGGLAGILETQYF	16	TRBJ2-5	TRBD2	TRBV15	NA
TGTGCCAGCCCCTTGGGGGGACAGAAAAAAATATCGCCAGCTAACTATGGCTACACCTTC	CASPLGGQKKISPANYGYTF	20	TRBJ1-2	TRBD1	TRBV7-2	NA
TGTGCCAGCAGCCCGAATATCCGCCAGCGTAACTATGGCTACACCTTC	CASSPNIRQRNYGYTF	16	TRBJ1-2	NA	TRBV7-9	NA
TGTGCCAGCAGCCCTCTATTACCCGAAACAGGGCATGGCTACACCTTC	CASSPLLPETGHGYTF	16	TRBJ1-2	NA	TRBV7-2	NA
TGTGCCAGCAGACGGCGGGATTCACCCCTCCACTTT	CASRRRDSPLHF	12	TRBJ1-6	NA	TRBV12-1	NA
TGCAGTGCTAGAGATATGCTTTTTGCCAAAAACATTCAGTACTTC	CSARDMLFAKNIQYF	15	TRBJ2-4	NA	TRBV20-1	once
TGCGCCAGCAGCGCGGACAGGGCTAGCACTGAAGCTTTCTTT	CASSADRASTEAFF	14	TRBJ1-1	TRBD1	TRBV5-1	NA
TGTGCCAGCTCACCACCGAGTGCGGATACGCAGTATTTT	CASSPPSADTQYF	13	TRBJ2-3	NA	TRBV18	few
TGTGCCAGCAGTCCTGGACGTAGGACCTCCTATGGCTACACCTTC	CASSPGRRTSYGYTF	15	TRBJ1-2	NA	TRBV12-3/TRBV12-4	few
TGTGCCAGCAGCCAAGAAAGAACAGGGGGCCCCTCTGGGGCCAACGTCCTGACTTTC	CASSQERTGGPSGANVLTF	19	TRBJ2-6	TRBD1	TRBV4-2	NA
TGCAGTGCTAGTACATCTCCAGGGGTCAATGAGCAGTTCTTC	CSASTSPGVNEQFF	14	TRBJ2-1	NA	TRBV20-1	NA
TGTGCCAGCAGCTTCGGGACGCTAAGGGAGCAGTTCTTC	CASSFGTLREQFF	13	TRBJ2-1	NA	TRBV13	NA
TGCAGTGCTAGATCGTTCGGGGAGGGAGGCGAGTACGAGCAGTACTTC	CSARSFGEGGEYEQYF	16	TRBJ2-7	TRBD2	TRBV20-1	few
TGTGCCAGCAGCCAAGAAAGAGGAGCTAACTATGGCTACACCTTC	CASSQERGANYGYTF	15	TRBJ1-2	NA	TRBV4-2	many
TGTGCCAGCAGCAAAGCGAGAGAGCAGTACTTC	CASSKAREQYF	11	TRBJ2-4	NA	TRBV21-1	few
TGTGCCAGCAGCTTGGGCGCGCGGGGTGGGACTGAAGCTTTCTTT	CASSLGARGGTEAFF	15	TRBJ1-1	NA	TRBV27	few
TGTGCCAGCAGCTCCCCAGTTAACACAGATACGCAGTACTTC	CASSSPVNTDTQYF	14	TRBJ2-4	NA	TRBV4-2	NA
TGTGCCACCAGCAGAGGTTGGGACAGGGACCAAGAGACCCAGTACTTC	CATSRGWDRDQETQYF	16	TRBJ2-5	TRBD1	TRBV15	NA
TGTGCCAGCAGCGCCCGGACAGGGTCGGGCGAGCAGTACTTC	CASSARTGSGEQYF	14	TRBJ2-7	TRBD1	TRBV7-2	NA
TGTGCCAGCAGCCCAGCGGGACTTGGGCCCTACGAGCAGTACTTC	CASSPAGLGPYEQYF	15	TRBJ2-7	TRBD2	TRBV7-9	NA
TGCAGTGCTAGGCTAGCGGGGGGGAAAATCGATGAGCAGTTCTTC	CSARLAGGKIDEQFF	15	TRBJ2-1	TRBD2	TRBV20-1	few
TGTGCCAGCAGTCCCGGGGAGGCCTATGGCTACACCTTC	CASSPGEAYGYTF	13	TRBJ1-2	NA	TRBV6-5	NA
TGTGCCAGCAGCTCCCAGGCGAGCACAGATACGCAGTATTTT	CASSSQASTDTQYF	14	TRBJ2-3	NA	TRBV11-2	NA
TGTGCCAGCAGCTTACTGGGTAGACCCAGGGATGAGCAGTTCTTC	CASSLLGRPRDEQFF	15	TRBJ2-1	NA	TRBV7-2	NA
TGTGCCAGCAGTCCATCCGGTCGGGTTAACTATGGCTACACCTTC	CASSPSGRVNYGYTF	15	TRBJ1-2	NA	TRBV12-3/TRBV12-4	NA
TGTGCCAGCAGTTTAAAAGATACGCAGTATTTT	CASSLKDTQYF	11	TRBJ2-3	NA	TRBV7-2	many
TGTGCCAGCAGCCAAGCCTTACTAGCGGGGCACTACAATGAGCAGTACTTC	CASSQALLAGHYNEQYF	17	TRBJ2-7	TRBD2	TRBV3-1	few
TGTGCCAGCAGCCAAGGGACAGGGAGATCCTACGAGCAGTACTTC	CASSQGTGRSYEQYF	15	TRBJ2-7	TRBD1	TRBV4-2	few
TGTGCCAGCAGCCCTGTGGGGCGTAATGAGCAGTTCTTC	CASSPVGRNEQFF	13	TRBJ2-1	NA	TRBV4-2	NA
TGCGCCAGCAGCCAAGATGGGGAGACAGCGGAGAAGACCCAGTACTTC	CASSQDGETAEKTQYF	16	TRBJ2-5	NA	TRBV4-1	NA
TGCGCCAGCAGCTTCACCGGGACAGGGTACTACAATGAGCAGTTCTTC	CASSFTGTGYYNEQFF	16	TRBJ2-1	TRBD1	TRBV5-1	NA